These 20 T cell receptor beta chains share one sample of origin, sequenced in a study of monozygotic twins with inflammatory bowel disease. One entry per CDR3 protein, without DNA, is what TCRdb gives after re-calling the 5' RACE reads. The sample features roughly 200,000 distinct CDR3 sequences, with less than 2% in its top ten. Sample: blood. These receptors all stem from a human donor with ulcerative colitis or Crohn's disease, or a healthy co-twin of an affected twin (not recorded which).

V gene TRBV20-1 combines with J gene TRBJ2-7; TCRdb names TRBD1, which stays unverified in the absence of DNA. Germline assignment: CDR1 DFQATT and CDR2 SNEGSKA (reference sequence). This CDR3 contains 14 residues. The CDR3 here is CSASPRQGWYEQYF.

The chain recombines TRBV3-1 with TRBJ1-1. The CDR3 sequence is 14 residues long. CDR1 LGHDT and CDR2 YNNKEL come from the germline V gene (reference sequence). CDR3 residues: CASSPSGSTTEAFF.

CDR3 sequence reads: CASSLETGGPQHF. This sequence joins TRBV12-3 or TRBV12-4 and TRBJ1-5. CDR3 size: 13 residues.

This chain uses TRBV4-1 with TRBJ1-6; the D call from TCRdb, TRBD1, cannot be confirmed without DNA. This CDR3 has 15 amino acids. Germline-derived CDR1 and CDR2 are MGHRA and YSYEKL. CDR3: CASSQERQGNSPLHF.

The genes are TRBV18 and TRBJ2-1; TCRdb outputs TRBD1, but without DNA this stays unchecked. This CDR3 region has 15 residues. CDR1 and CDR2 (germline): KGHSH, LQKENI. CDR3 region: CASSPRGVKDNEQFF.

The chain carries TRBV7-9 and TRBJ2-5; TCRdb lists TRBD1, though no DNA is available to test this call. The CDR3 runs 14 residues. The germline V gene encodes CDR1 SEHNR and CDR2 FQNEAQ (reference sequence). This CDR3 is CASTWDRGRETQYF.

This rearrangement joins TRBV12-3 or TRBV12-4 to TRBJ1-1; checking the TCRdb D call of TRBD1 is not possible without DNA. This CDR3 is built from 14 residues. The CDR3 loop reads CASSSWGVNTEAFF.

The gene calls are TRBV10-3 and TRBJ2-5; TCRdb calls TRBD1, which cannot be checked without DNA. Per germline, CDR1 ENHRY and CDR2 SYGVKD. The CDR3 has 13 amino acids. The CDR3 is CAIRTGGEETQYF.

This sequence joins TRBV29-1 and TRBJ1-1. The CDR3 spans 14 residues. CDR1 is SQVTM and CDR2 is ANQGSEA in the germline V gene. CDR3 in amino acids: CSVEGWSPYTEAFF.

This chain joins TRBV28 and TRBJ1-5; TCRdb outputs TRBD1, but without DNA this stays unchecked. Looked up from germline, CDR1 is MDHEN and CDR2 is SYDVKM. The length of the CDR3 is 15 residues. The CDR3 sequence is CASNLQGFSNQPQHF.

The chain joins TRBV12-3 or TRBV12-4 to TRBJ2-6. This CDR3 is built from 18 residues. The CDR3 reads CASRLIKDFNSGANVLTF.

V is TRBV11-2 and J is TRBJ1-1; TCRdb proposes TRBD1, but this gene call is untestable without DNA. This CDR3 has 14 residues. Germline V gene lookup returns CDR1 SGHAT and CDR2 FQNNGV. The CDR3 sequence is CASSFVGGNTEAFF.

The chain carries TRBV6-1 and TRBJ2-7; the TRBD1 assignment by TCRdb is unverifiable without DNA. This CDR3 is built from 14 residues. Germline-derived CDR1 and CDR2 are MNHNS and SASEGT. The CDR3 region is CASSTGTGGYEQYF.

This chain uses TRBV7-2 with TRBJ2-5. Germline CDR1 and CDR2: SGHTA and FQGNSA. This CDR3 is built from 13 residues. The CDR3 is CASSLSIGETQYF.

V is TRBV13 and J is TRBJ1-1. This CDR3 comprises 13 residues. CDR1 and CDR2 from the germline V gene are PRHDT and FYEKMQ (reference sequence). The CDR3 protein is CASRKEENTEAFF.

CDR3 amino acids: CASSFLSEKLFF. The V call is TRBV12-3 or TRBV12-4, the J call TRBJ1-4. This CDR3 has 12 amino acids.

This chain joins TRBV7-8 and TRBJ1-5. Germline assignment: CDR1 SGHVS and CDR2 FQNEAQ. This CDR3 spans 12 amino acids. CDR3 amino acids: CASSLARTPQHF.

The genes are TRBV6-4 and TRBJ2-1; TCRdb returns TRBD2, unconfirmable since there is no DNA. Germline V gene lookup returns CDR1 MRHNA and CDR2 SNTAGT. The CDR3 is made up of 16 amino acids. The CDR3 protein is CASSDSGGGGFHEQFF.

V usage is TRBV9 and J usage is TRBJ2-1; there is no DNA to check the TCRdb D call of TRBD1. The germline CDR1 and CDR2 sequences are SGDLS and YYNGEE. This CDR3 is 11 amino acids long. CDR3 region: CASSRGQAQFF.

The V call is TRBV5-4, the J call TRBJ1-1; TCRdb lists TRBD1, though no DNA is available to test this call. The length of the CDR3 is 14 residues. The germline CDR1 and CDR2 sequences are SGHNT and YYREEE (reference sequence). CDR3 residues: CASSPGGVYTEAFF.